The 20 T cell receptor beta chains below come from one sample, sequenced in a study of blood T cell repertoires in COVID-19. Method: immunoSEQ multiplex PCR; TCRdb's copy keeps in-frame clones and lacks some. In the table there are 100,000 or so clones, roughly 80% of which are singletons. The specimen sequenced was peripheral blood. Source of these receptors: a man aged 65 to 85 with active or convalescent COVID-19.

CDR3 sequence reads: CASSLEEGYHEQYF. CDR3 bases: TGTGCCAGCAGCTTAGAGGAGGGTTACCACGAGCAGTACTTC. The chain carries TRBV11-2 and TRBJ2-7; possible D gene TRBD2, 6 bases. V lost 0 bases and J lost 5, with 11 bases in between. CDR1 and CDR2 from the germline V gene are SGHAT and FQNNGV. CDR3 length: 14 residues. Variable domain in full (rest from reference TRBV11-2 and TRBJ2-7): EAGVAQSPRYKIIEKRQSVAFWCNPISGHATLYWYQQILGQGPKLLIQFQNNGVVDDSQLPKDRFSAERLKGVDSTLKIQPAKLEDSAVYLCASSLEEGYHEQYFGPGTRLTVT.

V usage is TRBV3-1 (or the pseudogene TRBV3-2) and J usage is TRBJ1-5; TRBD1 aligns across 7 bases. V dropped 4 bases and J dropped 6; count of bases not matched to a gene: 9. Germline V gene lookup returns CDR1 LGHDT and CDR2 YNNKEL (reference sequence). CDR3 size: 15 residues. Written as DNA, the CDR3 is TGTGCCAGCAGCCCCACTCACAGGGGTGGTCAGCCCCAGCATTTT. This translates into CASSPTHRGGQPQHF.

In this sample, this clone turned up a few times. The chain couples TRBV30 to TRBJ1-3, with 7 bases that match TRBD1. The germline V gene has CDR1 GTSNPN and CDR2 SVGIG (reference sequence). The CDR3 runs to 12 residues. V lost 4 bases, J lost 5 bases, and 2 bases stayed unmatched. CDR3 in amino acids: CAWMTGRNTIYF. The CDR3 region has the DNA TGTGCCTGGATGACAGGGAGAAACACCATATATTTT.

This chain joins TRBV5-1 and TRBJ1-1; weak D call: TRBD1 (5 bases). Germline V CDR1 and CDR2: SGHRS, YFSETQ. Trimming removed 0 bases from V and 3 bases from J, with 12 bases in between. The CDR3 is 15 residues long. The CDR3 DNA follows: TGCGCCAGCAGCTTGGCCCCGACAGAGGACACTGAAGCTTTCTTT. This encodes CASSLAPTEDTEAFF.

In DNA form, the CDR3 reads TGTGCCAGTAGTCCGCGCGGGGCTGGGGCCAACGTCCTGACTTTC. Its protein product is CASSPRGAGANVLTF. The chain uses TRBV19 and TRBJ2-6; D is possibly TRBD2 (6 bases). Germline V gene lookup returns CDR1 LNHDA and CDR2 SQIVND (reference sequence). The germline V and J ends were trimmed by 5 bases and 2 bases, with 10 bases remaining between them. The length of the CDR3 is 15 residues.

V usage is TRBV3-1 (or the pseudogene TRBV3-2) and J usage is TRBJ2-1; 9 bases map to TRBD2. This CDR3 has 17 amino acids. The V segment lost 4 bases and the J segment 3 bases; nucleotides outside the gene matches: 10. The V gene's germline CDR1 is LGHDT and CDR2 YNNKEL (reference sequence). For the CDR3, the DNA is TGTGCCAGCAGCCGGAAACCTCTAGCGGGACTCTACAATGAGCAGTTCTTC. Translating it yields CASSRKPLAGLYNEQFF.

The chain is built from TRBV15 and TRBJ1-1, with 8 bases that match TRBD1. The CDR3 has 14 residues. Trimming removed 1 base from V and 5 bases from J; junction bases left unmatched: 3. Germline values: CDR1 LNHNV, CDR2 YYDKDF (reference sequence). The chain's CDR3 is CATSRGRGPTEAFF. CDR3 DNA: TGTGCCACCAGCAGAGGCAGGGGGCCGACTGAAGCTTTCTTT.

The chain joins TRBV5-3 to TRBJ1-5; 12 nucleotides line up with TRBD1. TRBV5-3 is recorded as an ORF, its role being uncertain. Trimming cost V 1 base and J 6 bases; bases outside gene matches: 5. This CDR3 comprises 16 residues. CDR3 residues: CARSLRDRGRSQPQHF. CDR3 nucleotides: TGTGCCAGAAGCTTGAGGGACAGGGGGCGATCTCAGCCCCAGCATTTT.

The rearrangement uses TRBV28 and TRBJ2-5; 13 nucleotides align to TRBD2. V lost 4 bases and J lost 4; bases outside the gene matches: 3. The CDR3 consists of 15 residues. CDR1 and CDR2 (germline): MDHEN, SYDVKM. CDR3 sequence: CASSSGLAGIETQYF. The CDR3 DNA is TGTGCCAGCAGTTCGGGACTAGCGGGAATAGAGACCCAGTACTTC.

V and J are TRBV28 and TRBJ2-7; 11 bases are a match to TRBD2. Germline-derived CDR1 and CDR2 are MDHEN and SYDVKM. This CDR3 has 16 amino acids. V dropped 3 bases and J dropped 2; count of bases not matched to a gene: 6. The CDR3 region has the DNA TGTGCCAGCAGTTTTATGGGGACTAGCGGAACCTACGAGCAGTACTTC. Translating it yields CASSFMGTSGTYEQYF.

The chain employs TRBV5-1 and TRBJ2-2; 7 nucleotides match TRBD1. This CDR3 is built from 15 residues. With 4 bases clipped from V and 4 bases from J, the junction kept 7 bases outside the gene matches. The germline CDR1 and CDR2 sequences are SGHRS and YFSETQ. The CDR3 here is CASSPRQGTTGELFF. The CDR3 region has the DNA TGCGCCAGCAGCCCACGACAGGGAACCACCGGGGAGCTGTTTTTT.

CDR3 sequence: CASSLALASDTQYF. CDR3 nucleotide sequence: TGTGCCAGCAGCTTAGCCCTAGCGTCAGATACGCAGTATTTT. The genes are TRBV7-2 and TRBJ2-3; weak D call: TRBD2 (6 bases). Between the trimmed V and J ends, which lost 0 bases and 4 bases, there was a span of 8 bases. Germline-derived CDR1 and CDR2 are SGHTA and FQGNSA. CDR3 length equals 14 residues.

In DNA form, the CDR3 reads TGTGCCAGCAGTTACGGAAGGGGTTGGACTGAAGCTTTCTTT. This gives the protein CASSYGRGWTEAFF. The J gene is TRBJ1-1, the V gene TRBV6-5, with a possible D match to TRBD1 (5 bases). The V end lost 2 bases, the J end lost 5 bases, and 12 bases lay between the germline ends. Looked up from germline, CDR1 is MNHEY and CDR2 is SVGAGI. The CDR3 runs 14 residues.

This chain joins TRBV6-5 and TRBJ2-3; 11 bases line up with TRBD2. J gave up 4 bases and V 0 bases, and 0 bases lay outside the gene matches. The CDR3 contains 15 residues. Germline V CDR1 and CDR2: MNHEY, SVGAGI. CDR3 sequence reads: CASSYSSGRADTQYF. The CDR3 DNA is TGTGCCAGCAGTTACTCTAGCGGGAGGGCAGATACGCAGTATTTT.

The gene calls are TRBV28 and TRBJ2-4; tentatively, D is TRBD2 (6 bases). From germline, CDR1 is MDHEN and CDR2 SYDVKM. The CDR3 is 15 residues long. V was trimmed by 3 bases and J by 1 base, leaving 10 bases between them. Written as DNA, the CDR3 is TGTGCCAGCAGTTTTGGGGGGAGTGCCAAAAACATTCAGTACTTC. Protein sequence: CASSFGGSAKNIQYF.

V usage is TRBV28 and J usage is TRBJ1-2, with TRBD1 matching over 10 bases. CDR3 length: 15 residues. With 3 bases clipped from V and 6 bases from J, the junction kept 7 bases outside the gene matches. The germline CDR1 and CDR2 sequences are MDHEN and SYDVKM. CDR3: CASSFQTGGEDGYTF. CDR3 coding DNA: TGTGCCAGCAGTTTCCAGACAGGGGGCGAGGATGGCTACACCTTC.

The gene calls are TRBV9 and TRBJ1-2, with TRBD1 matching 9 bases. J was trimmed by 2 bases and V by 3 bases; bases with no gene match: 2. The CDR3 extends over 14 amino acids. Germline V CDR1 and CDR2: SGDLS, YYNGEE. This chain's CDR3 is CASSAGQGNYGYTF. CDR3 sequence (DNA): TGTGCCAGCAGCGCCGGACAGGGGAACTATGGCTACACCTTC.

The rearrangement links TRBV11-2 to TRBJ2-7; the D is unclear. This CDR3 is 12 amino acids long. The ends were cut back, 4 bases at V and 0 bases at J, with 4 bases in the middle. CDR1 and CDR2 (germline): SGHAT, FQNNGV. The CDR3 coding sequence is TGTGCCAGCAGCTGGGCCTCCTACGAGCAGTACTTC. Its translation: CASSWASYEQYF.

CDR3 DNA sequence: TGTGCCAGCTCACCAGGGCAACAAGAGACCCAGTACTTC. This translates into CASSPGQQETQYF. The chain employs TRBV18 and TRBJ2-5; D not certain. V was clipped by 2 bases and J by 2 bases, with 6 bases between them. Per germline, CDR1 KGHSH and CDR2 LQKENI. This CDR3 has 13 amino acids.

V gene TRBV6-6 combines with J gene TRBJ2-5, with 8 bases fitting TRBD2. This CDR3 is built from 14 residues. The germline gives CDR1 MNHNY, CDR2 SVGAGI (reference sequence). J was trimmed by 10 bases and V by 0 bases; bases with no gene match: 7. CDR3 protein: CASSYSSGAKVQYF. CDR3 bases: TGTGCCAGCAGTTACTCTAGCGGGGCTAAGGTCCAGTACTTC.